This T cell receptor (beta chain) was identified during a study of response to subunit inactivated influenza vaccine. This clonotype was found many times. What it binds is not known. The CDR3 is made up of 14 amino acids. V lost 5 bases and J lost 3; bases outside the gene matches: 5. From germline, CDR1 is MDHEN and CDR2 SYDVKM. Study outcomes and limitations: That few new T cells are recruited by each seasonal influenza vaccination was the authors' suggestion.

MiXCR, applied by TCRdb to the RT-PCR reads, yields one record per CDR3 protein. Among approximately 480,000 distinct CDR3 sequences listed, approximately 11% were seen once. The source is a man between 50 and 59 years old who received an inactivated influenza vaccine. The V gene is TRBV28, the J gene TRBJ2-5; 8 bases agree with TRBD1. The sample in question was PBMCs from blood, obtained about 40 days after vaccination. The CDR3 reads CASSTRQGKETQYF. CDR3 coding DNA: TGTGCCAGCAGTACTCGACAGGGGAAAGAGACCCAGTACTTC.